This T cell receptor (beta chain) was observed in a study of cytomegalovirus exposure and HLA in healthy donors. Germline V CDR1 and CDR2: SGHRS, YFSETQ. The V gene lost 0 bases and the J gene lost 10 bases, with 8 bases spanning the gap. This CDR3 region has 13 residues. PCR amplification relied on 60 Vbeta primers (plus 13 Jbeta primers). Study processing details: An analysis performed later counted 75 million to 80 million unique TCR beta chains (roughly 11 million of them shared). Sequencing was performed with immunoSEQ multiplex PCR; in TCRdb, only in-frame clones are kept and a portion is missing. V, J and clone size reflect that table, while D and trimming were determined from the DNA. The sample records 120,000 or so clones, 70% to 90% being singletons.

The sequenced sample consisted of PBMCs. The rearrangement uses TRBV5-1 and TRBJ1-6; D remains unclear. This receptor was identified in a man aged 18-30 years in good health and CMV-seropositive. The CDR3 sequence is CASSLASGSPLHF. The CDR3 DNA follows: TGCGCCAGCAGCTTGGCGAGCGGGTCACCCCTCCACTTT. The full variable domain, completed using reference TRBV5-1 and TRBJ1-6, is KAGVTQTPRYLIKTRGQQVTLSCSPISGHRSVSWYQQTPGQGLQFLFEYFSETQRNKGNFPGRFSGRQFSNSRSEMNVSTLELGDSALYLCASSLASGSPLHFGNGTRLTVT.